This TCR beta chain was captured by sequencing in a study of molecular identifiers for immune sequencing clone quantification. This clonotype was seen only a few times. With 8 bases clipped from V and 6 bases from J, the junction kept 13 bases outside the gene matches. This CDR3 comprises 15 residues. Germline V lookup: CDR1 MNHEY, CDR2 SVGAGI. TCRdb ran MiXCR on the PCR reads and lists one entry per CDR3 protein. The table lists under 650,000 distinct CDR3 sequences, 20% of them singletons. This chain joins TRBV6-5 and TRBJ1-2; 9 bases map to TRBD1. Sequenced sample: naive CD8+ T cells from blood, with Jurkat cell RNA spiked in. The subset: FACS-sorted CD8+CD4-CCR7+CD45RA+ naive T cells. This receptor was taken from a human donor in good health. Some libraries in this study had Jurkat cell RNA spiked in. The DNA for the CDR3 is TGTGCCAGCCGCGCGCGGGACAGGGTTTTAGATGGCTACACCTTC. It specifies CASRARDRVLDGYTF.